The T cell receptor beta chain under discussion was sequenced for a study of T-cell memory formation after mild COVID-19. TCRdb passed the 5' RACE reads through MiXCR, listing each CDR3 protein once. Of 90,000 to 120,000 distinct CDR3 sequences listed, around 10% were seen once; the top ten hold roughly two fifths. Germline values: CDR1 MNHEY, CDR2 SMNVEV (reference sequence). This CDR3 has 14 amino acids. This clonotype showed up just a few times. Its ends do not fully match the called genes, so a read error is possible. What was sequenced was PBMCs or a T cell subset sorted from them (not recorded which). The clonotype comes from a man in his late teens or twenties who had mild COVID-19 (a few samples of this study predate the infection). Cell type and time point are not known. This rearrangement joins TRBV27 to TRBJ2-1; no reliable D call. The CDR3 nucleotides read TGTGCCAGCAGTGTATCGAGCTCCTACAATGAGCAGTTCTTC. Translating gives CASSVSSSYNEQFF.